This passage covers 26 T cell receptor beta chains from one sample sequenced in a study of CD8 T cells in Susac syndrome. An input of roughly 0.5 to 1 ug of RNA was subjected to reverse transcription using random hexamers. One entry per CDR3 protein, called by TCRdb with MiXCR from the immunoSEQ multiplex PCR reads. Of 150,000 to 200,000 distinct CDR3 sequences in the sample, about 93% are singletons; the top ten hold around 0.13%. Source material: CD4+ T cells from PBMCs. These receptors came from a human donor in good health.

The chain recombines TRBV2 with TRBJ1-2, with TRBD1 matching 9 bases. The CDR3 has 15 residues. Germline V lookup: CDR1 SNHLY, CDR2 FYNNEI. Unmatched junction bases numbered 11, after V lost 5 bases and J lost 7 bases. The CDR3 DNA reads as TGTGCCAGCAGTCTTCCGGGACAGGGAGTTCCTGGCTACACCTTC. Its translation is CASSLPGQGVPGYTF.

This clonotype was counted once. The V call is TRBV18, the J call TRBJ2-5; 7 nucleotides align to TRBD1. The CDR3 sequence is 14 residues long. Germline loops: CDR1 KGHSH, CDR2 LQKENI. Trimming took 2 bases from V and 4 from J; bases not matched to a gene: 4. CDR3 protein: CASSPNRGRETQYF. Written as DNA, the CDR3 is TGTGCCAGCTCACCAAACAGGGGTAGAGAGACCCAGTACTTC.

The chain carries TRBV7-9 and TRBJ2-7; D uncertain. The length of the CDR3 is 12 residues. Trimming stripped 5 bases from V and 2 bases from J, with 7 bases between. Germline-derived CDR1 and CDR2 are SEHNR and FQNEAQ (reference sequence). The DNA of the CDR3 is TGTGCCAGCAGCGAGCCCGCCTACGAGCAGTACTTC. Protein sequence: CASSEPAYEQYF. The entire variable domain, with the rest obtained from reference TRBV7-9 and TRBJ2-7, is as follows: DTGVSQNPRHKITKRGQNVTFRCDPISEHNRLYWYRQTLGQGPEFLTYFQNEAQLEKSRLLSDRFSAERPKGSFSTLEIQRTEQGDSAMYLCASSEPAYEQYFGPGTRLTVT.

The chain is built from TRBV29-1 and TRBJ1-2, with D hard to call. The V end was cut by 6 bases, the J end by 6 bases, with 14 bases between. The CDR3 spans 12 residues. Germline loops: CDR1 SQVTM, CDR2 ANQGSEA. This CDR3 reads CSVLSGDDGYTF. The CDR3 region has the DNA TGCAGCGTCCTCTCAGGTGACGATGGCTACACCTTC.

The V call is TRBV7-9, the J call TRBJ1-5; 7 bases are shared with TRBD1. In germline, CDR1 is SEHNR, CDR2 FQNEAQ (reference sequence). The CDR3 is 14 amino acids. The V gene end was trimmed by 5 bases and the J gene end by 4 bases; junction bases not matched to a gene: 5. The DNA for the CDR3 is TGTGCCAGCAGCCCGCCGGGACAGAATCAGCCCCAGCATTTT. This encodes CASSPPGQNQPQHF. Looking up the rest from reference TRBV7-9 and TRBJ1-5 gives the full variable domain: DTGVSQNPRHKITKRGQNVTFRCDPISEHNRLYWYRQTLGQGPEFLTYFQNEAQLEKSRLLSDRFSAERPKGSFSTLEIQRTEQGDSAMYLCASSPPGQNQPQHFGDGTRLSIL.

The chain has TRBV5-1 and TRBJ2-1, with D possibly being TRBD2 (5 bases). CDR3 length equals 15 residues. The V end was cut by 0 bases, the J end by 5 bases, with 12 bases between. Germline V lookup: CDR1 SGHRS, CDR2 YFSETQ. This chain's CDR3 is CASSLVLANNNEQFF. CDR3 in DNA: TGCGCCAGCAGCTTGGTCTTAGCGAATAACAATGAGCAGTTCTTC. Based on the CDR3 plus reference TRBV5-1 and TRBJ2-1, the full variable domain is KAGVTQTPRYLIKTRGQQVTLSCSPISGHRSVSWYQQTPGQGLQFLFEYFSETQRNKGNFPGRFSGRQFSNSRSEMNVSTLELGDSALYLCASSLVLANNNEQFFGPGTRLTVL.

The V and J genes are TRBV19 and TRBJ2-3; D is ambiguous. The CDR3 has 12 amino acids. Germline CDR1 reads LNHDA; CDR2 reads SQIVND (reference sequence). For the CDR3, the DNA is TGTGCTGCGGCACCGAGCACAGATACGCAGTATTTT. This sequence encodes CAAAPSTDTQYF.

This clonotype was observed a single time. DNA for the CDR3: TGTGCCAGCTTCGGGGGACAGGGGGCTGGAAATGGCTACACCTTC. Translation gives CASFGGQGAGNGYTF. The chain combines TRBV6-1 with TRBJ1-2, with 12 nucleotides matching TRBD1. V dropped 8 bases and J dropped 6; count of bases not matched to a gene: 10. The CDR3 is 15 residues long. Germline CDR1 reads MNHNS; CDR2 reads SASEGT.

CDR3 DNA: TGTGCCAGCAGTCCGCGGACAGGGTCAGATACGCAGTATTTT. It yields the protein CASSPRTGSDTQYF. The rearrangement joins TRBV6-2 or TRBV6-3 to TRBJ2-3, with 8 bases aligning to TRBD1. Unmatched junction bases numbered 5, after V lost 5 bases and J lost 4 bases. The CDR3 covers 14 residues. Germline CDR1 MNHEY, CDR2 SVGEGT.

This clonotype was observed a single time. The rearrangement uses TRBV11-2 and TRBJ1-1; D uncertain. The CDR3 spans 14 residues. V was cut by 1 base and J by 1 base, with 7 bases left in between. Germline V gene lookup returns CDR1 SGHAT and CDR2 FQNNGV. This chain's CDR3 is CASSLVRTNTEAFF. CDR3 nucleotides: TGTGCCAGCAGCTTAGTGCGGACGAACACTGAAGCTTTCTTT.

This clonotype was recorded once. The chain recombines TRBV30 with TRBJ1-1; possible D gene TRBD1, 5 bases. CDR3 length equals 13 residues. Germline V CDR1 and CDR2: GTSNPN, SVGIG (reference sequence). The ends were cut back, 4 bases at V and 3 bases at J, with 12 bases in the middle. CDR3 coding DNA: TGTGCCTGGATTAGTAGGGGCCACACTGAAGCTTTCTTT. Protein: CAWISRGHTEAFF. Full variable domain (remainder filled in from reference TRBV30 and TRBJ1-1): SQTIHQWPATLVQPVGSPLSLECTVEGTSNPNLYWYRQAAGRGLQLLFYSVGIGQISSEVPQNLSASRPQDRQFILSSKKLLLSDSGFYLCAWISRGHTEAFFGQGTRLTVV.

The V gene is TRBV29-1, the J gene TRBJ1-1, with TRBD1 identical over 10 bases. Germline CDR1 is SQVTM and CDR2 is ANQGSEA. V gave up 6 bases and J gave up 4 bases; unmatched junction bases: 11. This CDR3 comprises 15 residues. CDR3 DNA: TGCAGCGTAAGACAGGGGGCCCTTTGGGGCACTGAAGCTTTCTTT. Its translation is CSVRQGALWGTEAFF.

This clonotype has just one count. The rearrangement joins TRBV6-5 to TRBJ1-2, with D possibly TRBD1 on 5 matching bases. V lost 2 bases, J lost 8 bases, and 15 bases lay in between. CDR1 and CDR2 (germline): MNHEY, SVGAGI. The CDR3 is made up of 14 amino acids. The CDR3 loop is CASSYPGRTEGYTF. CDR3 nucleotide sequence: TGTGCCAGCAGTTACCCGGGACGGACGGAAGGCTACACCTTC.

This clonotype was found once. This chain joins TRBV5-1 and TRBJ1-2, with 10 bases identical to TRBD1. This CDR3 region has 13 residues. The germline V gene has CDR1 SGHRS and CDR2 YFSETQ. With 4 bases clipped from V and 6 bases from J, the junction kept 3 bases outside the gene matches. CDR3: CASSPGTGDGYTF. The CDR3 DNA sequence: TGCGCCAGCAGCCCGGGGACAGGGGATGGCTACACCTTC. Based on the CDR3 plus reference TRBV5-1 and TRBJ1-2, the full variable domain is KAGVTQTPRYLIKTRGQQVTLSCSPISGHRSVSWYQQTPGQGLQFLFEYFSETQRNKGNFPGRFSGRQFSNSRSEMNVSTLELGDSALYLCASSPGTGDGYTFGSGTRLTVV.

The chain couples TRBV3-1 to TRBJ2-1; D is uncertain. The CDR3 spans 13 residues. CDR1 is LGHDT and CDR2 is YNNKEL in the germline V gene (reference sequence). Between the trimmed V and J ends, which lost 1 base and 9 bases, there was a span of 10 bases. The CDR3 loop reads CASSQGKPTEQFF. The CDR3 DNA follows: TGTGCCAGCAGCCAAGGGAAGCCTACTGAGCAGTTCTTC.

This clonotype appeared once. The chain employs TRBV29-1 and TRBJ1-1; TRBD1 might be the D (5 bases). Germline V CDR1 and CDR2: SQVTM, ANQGSEA. The CDR3 extends over 15 amino acids. V gave up 4 bases and J gave up 1 base, with 16 bases separating them. CDR3 residues: CSVAGEEGPNTEAFF. CDR3 DNA sequence: TGCAGCGTTGCGGGGGAGGAGGGGCCGAACACTGAAGCTTTCTTT.

This sequence joins TRBV20-1 and TRBJ1-2, with 9 bases identical to TRBD1. The germline V gene has CDR1 DFQATT and CDR2 SNEGSKA (reference sequence). The CDR3 has 13 residues. The trim removed 5 bases at V and 8 bases at J, leaving 9 bases unmatched. CDR3 DNA: TGCAGTGCTTCGGGACAGGGAGCAGCCGGCTACACCTTC. It encodes CSASGQGAAGYTF.

The genes are TRBV6-2 or TRBV6-3 and TRBJ2-2, with D unresolved. The CDR3 is 15 amino acids. Trimming took 2 bases from V and 2 from J, leaving 9 bases between them. Germline V gives CDR1 MNHEY, CDR2 SVGEGT. CDR3 in DNA: TGTGCCAGCAGTTACCGTCTCATTAACACCGGGGAGCTGTTTTTT. It specifies CASSYRLINTGELFF.

This chain uses TRBV2 with TRBJ2-3; D perhaps matches TRBD1 (7 bases). Per germline, CDR1 SNHLY and CDR2 FYNNEI. V was trimmed by 6 bases and J by 1 base, leaving 14 bases between them. The CDR3 totals 15 residues. The CDR3 sequence is CASSVQGGGTDTQYF. The CDR3 nucleotides read TGTGCCAGCAGCGTGCAGGGGGGCGGCACAGATACGCAGTATTTT. Supplemented by reference TRBV2 and TRBJ2-3, the full variable domain reads EPEVTQTPSHQVTQMGQEVILRCVPISNHLYFYWYRQILGQKVEFLVSFYNNEISEKSEIFDDQFSVERPDGSNFTLKIRSTKLEDSAMYFCASSVQGGGTDTQYFGPGTRLTVL.

This chain connects TRBV29-1 to TRBJ2-3, with D perhaps matching TRBD1 (6 bases). V was shortened by 5 bases and J by 6 bases, with 18 bases between the two germline ends. Germline V lookup: CDR1 SQVTM, CDR2 ANQGSEA. The CDR3 is 14 residues long. CDR3 protein: CSVRDRSPHDTQYF. CDR3 nucleotide sequence: TGCAGCGTTCGAGACAGGAGCCCCCATGATACGCAGTATTTT.

The gene calls are TRBV5-6 and TRBJ1-1; D not certain. Trimming removed 4 bases from V and 5 bases from J, with 15 bases in between. The CDR3 is 14 residues long. CDR1 is SGHDT and CDR2 is YYEEEE in the germline V gene. The CDR3 is CASSRGPEGTEAFF. The CDR3 coding sequence is TGTGCCAGCAGCCGCGGCCCGGAAGGGACTGAAGCTTTCTTT. The whole variable domain, filled in from reference TRBV5-6 and TRBJ1-1, reads DAGVTQSPTHLIKTRGQQVTLRCSPKSGHDTVSWYQQALGQGPQFIFQYYEEEERQRGNFPDRFSGHQFPNYSSELNVNALLLGDSALYLCASSRGPEGTEAFFGQGTRLTVV.

This chain uses TRBV6-6 with TRBJ1-5; 7 nucleotides line up with TRBD1. Germline CDR1 MNHNY, CDR2 SVGAGI (reference sequence). J was trimmed by 3 bases and V by 6 bases; bases with no gene match: 5. The CDR3 is made up of 14 amino acids. CDR3 protein: CASSRGQINQPQHF. CDR3 bases: TGTGCCAGCAGCCGGGGACAGATCAATCAGCCCCAGCATTTT.

The genes are TRBV18 and TRBJ1-1; the D is unclear. The germline V and J ends were trimmed by 1 base and 12 bases, with 15 bases remaining between them. In germline, CDR1 is KGHSH, CDR2 LQKENI. This CDR3 spans 13 amino acids. The CDR3 region is CASSPREGDYPFF. For the CDR3, the DNA is TGTGCCAGCTCACCACGGGAGGGCGATTACCCTTTCTTT.

The rearrangement joins TRBV5-1 to TRBJ1-5; TRBD1 aligns across 7 bases. V lost 2 bases, J lost 7 bases, and 9 bases stayed unmatched. Germline CDR1 reads SGHRS; CDR2 reads YFSETQ. The CDR3 is 15 residues long. This CDR3 is CASSFGTDTNQPQHF. The CDR3 DNA reads TGCGCCAGCAGCTTCGGGACAGATACAAACCAGCCCCAGCATTTT.

The gene calls are TRBV6-5 and TRBJ2-7, with 8 positions matching TRBD2. The CDR3 extends over 15 amino acids. CDR1 is MNHEY and CDR2 is SVGAGI in the germline V gene. J gave up 0 bases and V 6 bases, and 7 bases lay outside the gene matches. CDR3 residues: CASSPGGTSSYEQYF. In nucleotides, the CDR3 is TGTGCCAGCAGCCCGGGCGGGACTAGCTCCTACGAGCAGTACTTC.

The chain joins TRBV12-3 or TRBV12-4 to TRBJ1-2; 7 bases match TRBD1. CDR3 length equals 13 residues. The V gene end was trimmed by 6 bases and the J gene end by 8 bases; junction bases not matched to a gene: 9. The CDR3 loop is CASRTTGVLGYTF. CDR3 coding DNA: TGTGCCAGCAGGACCACAGGGGTCCTAGGCTACACCTTC.